This TCR beta chain appears in the sequencing data of a study of T cells in Graves' hyperthyroidism and ophthalmopathy. Overall study: At the time of initial diagnosis and before any treatment, peripheral blood was collected.

Not enrolled were patients with uncontrolled infection, other autoimmune disease, pregnancy or lactation. There were TCR beta CDR3 regions amplified from RNA transcripts. First-round RT-PCR with HTBI primers amplified the TCR CDR3 region. One entry per CDR3 protein results from TCRdb running MiXCR on the multiplex PCR reads. The sample holds just under 750,000 distinct CDR3 sequences, 30% to 40% seen once. Sequencing was carried out using blood. This receptor was taken from a woman aged 40 to 50 with Graves' hyperthyroidism.

The CDR3 DNA reads TGTGCCAGCAGCCCCAGCGGGAGGGCCAACGAGCAGTACTTC. Translated, it gives CASSPSGRANEQYF. The V call is TRBV7-8, the J call TRBJ2-7, with TRBD2 identical over 10 bases. Germline V CDR1 and CDR2: SGHVS, FQNEAQ. The CDR3 runs to 14 residues. The J segment lost 5 bases and the V segment lost 5 bases, leaving 6 bases of the junction unmatched.